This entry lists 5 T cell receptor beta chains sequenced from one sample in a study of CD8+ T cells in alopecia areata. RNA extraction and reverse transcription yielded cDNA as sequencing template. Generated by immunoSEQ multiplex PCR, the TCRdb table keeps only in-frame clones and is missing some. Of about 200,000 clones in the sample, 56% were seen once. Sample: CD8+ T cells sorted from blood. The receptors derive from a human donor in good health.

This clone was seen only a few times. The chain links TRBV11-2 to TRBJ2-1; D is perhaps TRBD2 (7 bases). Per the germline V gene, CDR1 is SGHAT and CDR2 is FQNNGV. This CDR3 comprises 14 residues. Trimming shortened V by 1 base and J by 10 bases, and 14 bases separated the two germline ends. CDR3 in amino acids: CASSLVPGGHEQFF. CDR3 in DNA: TGTGCCAGCAGCTTAGTTCCGGGGGGCCACGAGCAGTTCTTC.

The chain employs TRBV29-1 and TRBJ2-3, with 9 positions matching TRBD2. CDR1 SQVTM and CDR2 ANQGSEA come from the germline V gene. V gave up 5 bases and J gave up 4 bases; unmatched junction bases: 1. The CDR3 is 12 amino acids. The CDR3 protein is CSVSGGPDTQYF. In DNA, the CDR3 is TGCAGCGTTAGCGGGGGGCCAGATACGCAGTATTTT.

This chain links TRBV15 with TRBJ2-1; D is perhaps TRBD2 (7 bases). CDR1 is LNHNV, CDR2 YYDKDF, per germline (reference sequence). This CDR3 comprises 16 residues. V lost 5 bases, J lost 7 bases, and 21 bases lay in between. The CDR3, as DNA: TGTGCCACCAGCCACCAACCGGGGGGCGTCGTAAATGAGCAGTTCTTC. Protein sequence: CATSHQPGGVVNEQFF.

The CDR3 here is CASSLDGANVLTF. DNA for the CDR3: TGTGCCAGCAGTTTAGACGGGGCCAACGTCCTGACTTTC. The chain combines TRBV27 with TRBJ2-6, with D unresolved. This CDR3 is built from 13 residues. Deletions cut 2 bases from V and 4 bases from J, with 3 bases between. Germline CDR1 is MNHEY and CDR2 is SMNVEV (reference sequence).

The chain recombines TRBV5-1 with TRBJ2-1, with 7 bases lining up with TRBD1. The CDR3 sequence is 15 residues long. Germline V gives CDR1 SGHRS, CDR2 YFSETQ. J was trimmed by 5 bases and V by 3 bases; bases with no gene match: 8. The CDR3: CASSSEGTGDNEQFF. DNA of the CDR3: TGCGCCAGCAGCTCAGAGGGAACAGGGGACAATGAGCAGTTCTTC.